This is a list of T cell receptor beta chains from one sample in a study of Ad26.COV2.S vaccination and SARS-CoV-2 variants. Profiled with immunoSEQ multiplex PCR; TCRdb holds only in-frame clones, not every one. The data show around 340,000 clones, 80% to 90% seen once. Sequencing was performed on peripheral blood, taken in a trial of Ad26.COV2.S vaccine versus placebo. The receptors were sampled from a person between 18 and 65 years old who received the Ad26.COV2.S COVID-19 vaccine or a placebo. Both conserved end residues are part of each CDR3. Each record gives: J gene, clone size, CDR3 length, V gene, D gene, CDR3 DNA, CDR3 protein. A D gene is named only where the DNA matches it firmly. Clone size is given for some rows only: seen once, a few or many times, or a class if the clone is expanded.

J gene: TRBJ2-7; clone size: .; CDR3 length: 14; V gene: TRBV6-2/TRBV6-3; D gene: TRBD1; CDR3 DNA: TGTGCCAGCAGTTACTCCGGGACAGGCGACGAGCAGTACTTC; CDR3 protein: CASSYSGTGDEQYF
J gene: TRBJ1-1; clone size: .; CDR3 length: 14; V gene: TRBV3-1/TRBV3-2; D gene: TRBD1; CDR3 DNA: TGTGCCAGCAGCCCGACAGGGGCGAACACTGAAGCTTTCTTT; CDR3 protein: CASSPTGANTEAFF
J gene: TRBJ2-7; clone size: .; CDR3 length: 11; V gene: TRBV20-1; D gene: .; CDR3 DNA: TGCAGTGCTAGTGCGTCAGTTCGGCAGTACTTC; CDR3 protein: CSASASVRQYF
J gene: TRBJ1-1; clone size: .; CDR3 length: 14; V gene: TRBV10-3; D gene: .; CDR3 DNA: TGTGCCACTACTCCCTCTCTGGGGAACACTGAAGCTTTCTTT; CDR3 protein: CATTPSLGNTEAFF
J gene: TRBJ1-1; clone size: .; CDR3 length: 15; V gene: TRBV5-1; D gene: .; CDR3 DNA: TGCGCCAGCAGCCGATGGGACACCATGAACACTGAAGCTTTCTTT; CDR3 protein: CASSRWDTMNTEAFF
J gene: TRBJ1-1; clone size: .; CDR3 length: 14; V gene: TRBV6-5; D gene: .; CDR3 DNA: TGTGCCAGCAGTTACTCGATCACAGGTAGTCGAGCTTTCTTT; CDR3 protein: CASSYSITGSRAFF
J gene: TRBJ2-2; clone size: .; CDR3 length: 13; V gene: TRBV27; D gene: .; CDR3 DNA: TGTGCCAGTGGGACGGCGAACACCGGGGAGCTGTTTTTT; CDR3 protein: CASGTANTGELFF
J gene: TRBJ1-1; clone size: .; CDR3 length: 13; V gene: TRBV24-1; D gene: .; CDR3 DNA: TGTGCCACCAGTACTAGGGGGGTCCCTGAAGCTTTCTTT; CDR3 protein: CATSTRGVPEAFF
J gene: TRBJ1-2; clone size: .; CDR3 length: 13; V gene: TRBV19; D gene: .; CDR3 DNA: TGTGCCAGTAGTATAGAGACGTTCTATGGCTACACCTTC; CDR3 protein: CASSIETFYGYTF
J gene: TRBJ2-1; clone size: .; CDR3 length: 13; V gene: TRBV7-7; D gene: .; CDR3 DNA: TGTGCTAGCAGCTTAGCTCTGACAGGAGAGCAGTTCTTC; CDR3 protein: CASSLALTGEQFF
J gene: TRBJ2-5; clone size: .; CDR3 length: 14; V gene: TRBV11-2; D gene: .; CDR3 DNA: TGTGCCAGCAGTGATCGCAGACCCCAAGAGACCCAGTACTTC; CDR3 protein: CASSDRRPQETQYF
J gene: TRBJ2-5; clone size: .; CDR3 length: 17; V gene: TRBV28; D gene: TRBD2; CDR3 DNA: TGTGCCAGCAGTTCCGGGACTAGCGGGAGTGTCGGAGAGACCCAGTACTTC; CDR3 protein: CASSSGTSGSVGETQYF
J gene: TRBJ1-5; clone size: .; CDR3 length: 13; V gene: TRBV28; D gene: .; CDR3 DNA: TGTGCCAGCGGTCGAAGCTTTCGACAGCCCCAGCATTTT; CDR3 protein: CASGRSFRQPQHF
J gene: TRBJ1-1; clone size: .; CDR3 length: 12; V gene: TRBV5-1; D gene: .; CDR3 DNA: TGCGCCAGCAGCTTGGTCAGGAATGAAGCTTTCTTT; CDR3 protein: CASSLVRNEAFF
J gene: TRBJ1-1; clone size: .; CDR3 length: 13; V gene: TRBV27; D gene: .; CDR3 DNA: TGTGCCAGCAGTTTTATACAGGGCACTGAAGCTTTCTTT; CDR3 protein: CASSFIQGTEAFF
J gene: TRBJ1-4; clone size: once; CDR3 length: 13; V gene: TRBV6-5; D gene: .; CDR3 DNA: TGTGCCACCCACCCTTTATACGATGAAAAACTGTTTTTT; CDR3 protein: CATHPLYDEKLFF
J gene: TRBJ2-1; clone size: .; CDR3 length: 14; V gene: TRBV2; D gene: .; CDR3 DNA: TGTGCCAGCAGGGATCTCAGCTCCTACAATGAGCAGTTCTTC; CDR3 protein: CASRDLSSYNEQFF
J gene: TRBJ2-7; clone size: once; CDR3 length: 14; V gene: TRBV6-2/TRBV6-3; D gene: .; CDR3 DNA: TGTGCCAGCAGTTACTCCGGCTCCAAATACGAGCAGTACTTC; CDR3 protein: CASSYSGSKYEQYF
J gene: TRBJ2-1; clone size: .; CDR3 length: 14; V gene: TRBV5-8; D gene: TRBD1; CDR3 DNA: TGTGCCAGCAGCTGGACAGGGGGCTACAATGAGCAGTTCTTC; CDR3 protein: CASSWTGGYNEQFF
J gene: TRBJ1-4; clone size: .; CDR3 length: 16; V gene: TRBV5-5; D gene: .; CDR3 DNA: TGTGCCAGCAGCGTCCGGGGCAGGGTTGCTAATGAAAAACTGTTTTTT; CDR3 protein: CASSVRGRVANEKLFF
J gene: TRBJ1-4; clone size: .; CDR3 length: 15; V gene: TRBV5-5; D gene: TRBD1; CDR3 DNA: TGTGCCAGCAGCAGAGACAGGGTGCGGGGTGAAAAACTGTTTTTT; CDR3 protein: CASSRDRVRGEKLFF
J gene: TRBJ1-1; clone size: .; CDR3 length: 13; V gene: TRBV3-1/TRBV3-2; D gene: TRBD1; CDR3 DNA: TGTGCCAGCAGCTGGGACAGGAACACTGAAGCTTTCTTT; CDR3 protein: CASSWDRNTEAFF
J gene: TRBJ1-4; clone size: .; CDR3 length: 16; V gene: TRBV28; D gene: .; CDR3 DNA: TGTGCCAGCAGTTCCCCGGTTCAGGGGTTGGGGGAAAAACTGTTTTTT; CDR3 protein: CASSSPVQGLGEKLFF
J gene: TRBJ1-3; clone size: .; CDR3 length: 14; V gene: TRBV30; D gene: .; CDR3 DNA: TGTGCCTGGAGTCTCCTGCGATCCGGAAACACCATATATTTT; CDR3 protein: CAWSLLRSGNTIYF
J gene: TRBJ1-2; clone size: .; CDR3 length: 20; V gene: TRBV28; D gene: .; CDR3 DNA: TGTGCCAGCAGTTGGAGTGTTTCTAACATACCAAGTATACCTAACTATGGCTACACCTTC; CDR3 protein: CASSWSVSNIPSIPNYGYTF
J gene: TRBJ1-1; clone size: once; CDR3 length: 15; V gene: TRBV7-2; D gene: TRBD1; CDR3 DNA: TGTGCCAGCAGCGGGGGGACAGGGGTGAACACTGAAGCTTTCTTT; CDR3 protein: CASSGGTGVNTEAFF
J gene: TRBJ2-1; clone size: .; CDR3 length: 15; V gene: TRBV24-1; D gene: TRBD2; CDR3 DNA: TGTGCCACTCGAGGGTTCAGCGGGGGGCCCAATGAGCAGTTCTTC; CDR3 protein: CATRGFSGGPNEQFF
J gene: TRBJ2-7; clone size: .; CDR3 length: 14; V gene: TRBV2; D gene: .; CDR3 DNA: TGTGCCAGCAGCAGGGGTAGTGGTTTCTACGAGCAGTACTTC; CDR3 protein: CASSRGSGFYEQYF
J gene: TRBJ1-1; clone size: .; CDR3 length: 15; V gene: TRBV9; D gene: TRBD1; CDR3 DNA: TGTGCCAGCAGCTTGTACAGGGGGCGCGGTGCTGAAGCTTTCTTT; CDR3 protein: CASSLYRGRGAEAFF
J gene: TRBJ1-5; clone size: .; CDR3 length: 15; V gene: TRBV3-1/TRBV3-2; D gene: TRBD1; CDR3 DNA: TGTGCCAGCAGCCGGGGACAGGGAGGCAATCAGCCCCAGCATTTT; CDR3 protein: CASSRGQGGNQPQHF
J gene: TRBJ1-5; clone size: .; CDR3 length: 17; V gene: TRBV14; D gene: TRBD1; CDR3 DNA: TGTGCCAGCAGCCAAGATGGGGTACAGGGGTGGCGGCAGCCCCAGCATTTT; CDR3 protein: CASSQDGVQGWRQPQHF
J gene: TRBJ2-7; clone size: .; CDR3 length: 15; V gene: TRBV6-5; D gene: TRBD2; CDR3 DNA: TGTGCCAGCAGGACCGGGCTAGCGGTCTCCTACGAGCAGTACTTC; CDR3 protein: CASRTGLAVSYEQYF
J gene: TRBJ2-7; clone size: .; CDR3 length: 15; V gene: TRBV28; D gene: TRBD1; CDR3 DNA: TGTGCCAGCAGCCGAGGGGGCACGAGGCGCTACGAGCAGTACTTC; CDR3 protein: CASSRGGTRRYEQYF
J gene: TRBJ1-1; clone size: once; CDR3 length: 15; V gene: TRBV2; D gene: TRBD1; CDR3 DNA: TGTGCCAGCAGGGCAACAGGGGCTTGGAACACTGAAGCTTTCTTT; CDR3 protein: CASRATGAWNTEAFF
J gene: TRBJ2-7; clone size: .; CDR3 length: 14; V gene: TRBV27; D gene: TRBD2; CDR3 DNA: TGTGCCAGCAGTCCCAGTTCCGGGAGGTACGAGCAGTACTTC; CDR3 protein: CASSPSSGRYEQYF
J gene: TRBJ1-1; clone size: .; CDR3 length: 14; V gene: TRBV2; D gene: TRBD1; CDR3 DNA: TGTGCCAGCAGTGAAATGGGGACAGGGGGTGAAGCTTTCTTT; CDR3 protein: CASSEMGTGGEAFF
J gene: TRBJ2-7; clone size: .; CDR3 length: 13; V gene: TRBV14; D gene: .; CDR3 DNA: TGTGCCAGCAGCCAAGATATCGGGTACGAGCAGTACTTC; CDR3 protein: CASSQDIGYEQYF
J gene: TRBJ1-1; clone size: few; CDR3 length: 15; V gene: TRBV5-6; D gene: .; CDR3 DNA: TGTGCCAGCAGCTCCCGTCGCGGGGGAGGCGGCGAAGCTTTCTTT; CDR3 protein: CASSSRRGGGGEAFF
J gene: TRBJ2-7; clone size: .; CDR3 length: 12; V gene: TRBV29-1; D gene: .; CDR3 DNA: TGCAGCGTTGCTCGGGCTGTTGGCGAGCAGTACTTC; CDR3 protein: CSVARAVGEQYF
J gene: TRBJ1-2; clone size: few; CDR3 length: 14; V gene: TRBV25-1; D gene: .; CDR3 DNA: TGTGCCAGCAGTGAATCTGAGTTTGGTTATGGCTACACCTTC; CDR3 protein: CASSESEFGYGYTF
J gene: TRBJ1-1; clone size: .; CDR3 length: 12; V gene: TRBV6-1; D gene: .; CDR3 DNA: TGTGCCAGCAGTGAAGAGGTAGGTGAAGCTTTCTTT; CDR3 protein: CASSEEVGEAFF
J gene: TRBJ2-3; clone size: .; CDR3 length: 15; V gene: TRBV5-1; D gene: TRBD2; CDR3 DNA: TGCGCCAGCAGCTTGTCTAATCTAGCGGGGGATACGCAGTATTTT; CDR3 protein: CASSLSNLAGDTQYF
J gene: TRBJ1-4; clone size: .; CDR3 length: 16; V gene: TRBV7-8; D gene: .; CDR3 DNA: TGTGCCAGCAGCCCGGGACGGGTGGCAACTAATGAAAAACTGTTTTTT; CDR3 protein: CASSPGRVATNEKLFF
J gene: TRBJ1-1; clone size: .; CDR3 length: 16; V gene: TRBV2; D gene: TRBD1; CDR3 DNA: TGTGCCAGCAGTCAGGACAGGGCTTTCCTCAACACTGAAGCTTTCTTT; CDR3 protein: CASSQDRAFLNTEAFF